Shown below are 25 T cell receptor beta chains from a single sample sequenced in a study of regulatory T cells in long-lasting Graves disease. With iRepertoire HTBI primers and Arm-PCR of CDR3 regions, TCR beta libraries were built. Using its own MiXCR run on the multiplex PCR reads, TCRdb lists one record per CDR3 protein. The sample yields roughly 400,000 distinct CDR3 sequences, around 20% seen once. Time point given: persistent/refractory GD, antithyroid drugs over 5 years with positive TRAb. Scientists built the TCR library using RNA that was extracted from PBMCs. The sample in question was peripheral blood mononuclear cells (PBMCs), obtained when the disease was refractory, from a patient treated with antithyroid drugs. The source is a female donor with Graves disease.

J is TRBJ2-7 and V is TRBV15, with 12 bases identical to TRBD2. The CDR3 totals 14 residues. J was trimmed by 5 bases and V by 1 base; bases with no gene match: 0. Germline values: CDR1 LNHNV, CDR2 YYDKDF (reference sequence). CDR3: CATSRGLAGDEQYF. DNA for the CDR3: TGTGCCACCAGCAGAGGACTAGCGGGAGACGAGCAGTACTTC.

This clonotype was counted many times. This chain connects TRBV15 to TRBJ1-2; D is undetermined. The V end was cut by 4 bases, the J end by 6 bases, with 12 bases between. Per germline, CDR1 LNHNV and CDR2 YYDKDF (reference sequence). The CDR3 covers 13 residues. The CDR3 sequence is CATSIFREDGYTF. The CDR3 nucleotides read TGTGCCACCAGCATCTTCCGGGAGGATGGCTACACCTTC.

The chain links TRBV29-1 to TRBJ1-6; 8 nucleotides match TRBD1. V gave up 0 bases and J gave up 10 bases; unmatched junction bases: 8. The CDR3 loop spans 15 amino acids. Germline V gene sequence: CDR1 SQVTM, CDR2 ANQGSEA. The CDR3 loop reads CSVEDTQGARSPLHF. The CDR3 bases are TGCAGCGTTGAAGATACTCAGGGGGCGAGGTCACCCCTCCACTTT. The full variable domain, its missing parts supplied by reference TRBV29-1 and TRBJ1-6, is SAVISQKPSRDICQRGTSLTIQCQVDSQVTMMFWYRQQPGQSLTLIATANQGSEATYESGFVIDKFPISRPNLTFSTLTVSNMSPEDSSIYLCSVEDTQGARSPLHFGNGTRLTVT.

This clonotype has only one observation. This sequence joins TRBV19 and TRBJ2-2; D may be TRBD2 (6 bases). Germline loops: CDR1 LNHDA, CDR2 SQIVND (reference sequence). The ends were cut back, 6 bases at V and 7 bases at J, with 12 bases in the middle. This CDR3 spans 13 amino acids. CDR3 coding DNA: TGTGCCAGTAGCGGGACTGAAGACGGGGAGCTGTTTTTT. Encoded protein: CASSGTEDGELFF.

With regard to this clonotype: Relative to the germline gene, one junction end is altered; a read error may explain this. The CDR3 protein is CSAKPTGSSHEQYF. The CDR3 nucleotides are TGCAGTGCTAAACCGACGGGCAGCTCCCACGAGCAGTACTTC. The chain uses TRBV20-1 and TRBJ2-7; D remains ambiguous. Germline CDR1 DFQATT, CDR2 SNEGSKA (reference sequence). This CDR3 is 14 amino acids long.

This chain connects TRBV11-1 to TRBJ1-2, with D tentatively TRBD1 (5 bases). The CDR3 length is 13 residues. The germline V and J ends were trimmed by 6 bases and 8 bases, with 16 bases remaining between them. CDR1 and CDR2 (germline): SGHAT, FQDESV (reference sequence). The CDR3 reads CASRTERGFGYTF. The CDR3, as DNA: TGTGCCAGCAGGACGGAGAGGGGCTTCGGCTACACCTTC.

This clonotype is a singleton in its sample. The chain links TRBV28 to TRBJ2-7; D might be TRBD1 or TRBD2, each matching 5 bases. This CDR3 is 13 amino acids long. CDR1 is MDHEN, CDR2 SYDVKM, per germline. Trimming took off 3 bases at V and 5 bases at J, with 11 bases between the two ends. As DNA, the CDR3 is TGTGCCAGCAGTTTGGGGGTTTTGAACGAGCAGTACTTC. Amino acids: CASSLGVLNEQYF.

Notes on this clonotype: At one boundary the junction diverges from the germline segment, which might be a read error. This chain uses TRBV13 with TRBJ2-7, with D perhaps given as TRBD1 or TRBD2 (5 bases each). The CDR3 covers 15 residues. The germline CDR1 and CDR2 sequences are PRHDT and FYEKMQ (reference sequence). The CDR3 nucleotides read TGCGCCAGCAGCGAAAACTCCGGGACCACCTACGGTCAGTACTTC. This codes for CASSENSGTTYGQYF.

Here the CDR3 reads CASKRTLAGSGPYEQYF. As DNA, the CDR3 is TGCGCCAGTAAGAGGACCCTCGCGGGCTCGGGGCCTTACGAGCAGTACTTC. J is TRBJ2-7 and V is TRBV5-1; D tentatively fits TRBD1 or TRBD2 (5 bases each). CDR3 length: 17 amino acids. CDR1 SGHRS and CDR2 YFSETQ come from the germline V gene. Trimming left V 8 bases short and J 4 bases short, with 28 bases between.

This clonotype was detected ten times or more. At one end the junction does not follow the germline gene, possibly because of a read error. The chain has TRBV3-1 and TRBJ2-7, with no clear D. This CDR3 region has 13 residues. Germline values: CDR1 LGHDT, CDR2 YNNKEL (reference sequence). The CDR3 protein is CASSQVSSYEQYF. CDR3 DNA sequence: TGTGCCAGCAGTCAAGTTTCCTCCTACGAGCAGTACTTC.

This sequence joins TRBV19 and TRBJ1-1; perhaps TRBD1 as D (6 bases). There are 14 residues in the CDR3. V was pared by 5 bases and J by 4 bases, with 14 bases between. Germline loops: CDR1 LNHDA, CDR2 SQIVND (reference sequence). The CDR3 is CASSAWDKGTEAFF. In DNA form, the CDR3 reads TGTGCCAGTAGTGCCTGGGACAAGGGCACTGAAGCTTTCTTT.

Many counts were recorded for this clonotype. The genes are TRBV6-1 and TRBJ1-5, with D perhaps TRBD1 (5 bases). This CDR3 contains 14 residues. Between the trimmed V and J ends, which lost 5 bases and 3 bases, there was a span of 11 bases. In germline, CDR1 is MNHNS, CDR2 SASEGT. Written as DNA, the CDR3 is TGTGCCAGCAGTCAAGGGGACTTCAATCAGCCCCAGCATTTT. It codes for CASSQGDFNQPQHF.

CDR3 nucleotide sequence: TGCGCCAGCAGCCAGGGGAAAACGGACAGCTACGAGCAGTACTTC. Its translation: CASSQGKTDSYEQYF. V and J are TRBV5-1 and TRBJ2-7; D possibly corresponds to TRBD1 (6 bases). V lost 4 bases, J lost 3 bases, and 17 bases lay in between. The CDR3 covers 15 residues. Germline V gene data show CDR1 as SGHRS and CDR2 as YFSETQ.

In its sample, this clonotype was seen many times. This chain uses TRBV28 with TRBJ1-5; unclear D gene. Looked up from germline, CDR1 is MDHEN and CDR2 is SYDVKM. V gave up 3 bases and J gave up 0 bases, with 9 bases separating them. This CDR3 has 15 residues. The CDR3 nucleotides read TGTGCCAGCAGTTTGTGGCAGAATAGCAATCAGCCCCAGCATTTT. Amino acids: CASSLWQNSNQPQHF.

This clonotype came up a few times. The rearrangement joins TRBV29-1 to TRBJ2-5; maybe TRBD1 (6 bases). The CDR3 sequence is 11 residues long. The germline V gene encodes CDR1 SQVTM and CDR2 ANQGSEA. V was clipped by 6 bases and J by 5 bases, with 10 bases between them. CDR3 nucleotide sequence: TGCAGCGTCAGGGGATATGAGACCCAGTACTTC. Encoded protein: CSVRGYETQYF.

The rearrangement uses TRBV15 and TRBJ2-6; D may be TRBD1 or TRBD2 (5 bases each). The V end lost 8 bases, the J end lost 0 bases, and 8 bases lay between the germline ends. Germline V lookup: CDR1 LNHNV, CDR2 YYDKDF (reference sequence). The CDR3 consists of 14 residues. CDR3 protein: CATGTGSGANVLTF. The CDR3 nucleotides read TGTGCCACCGGGACCGGCTCTGGGGCCAACGTCCTGACTTTC.

In its sample, this clonotype was seen many times. This chain joins TRBV28 and TRBJ1-1; D not resolved. CDR3 length: 13 amino acids. The ends were cut back, 3 bases at V and 3 bases at J, with 8 bases in the middle. Looked up from germline, CDR1 is MDHEN and CDR2 is SYDVKM. CDR3 loop: CASSFGRHTEAFF. DNA of the CDR3: TGTGCCAGCAGTTTTGGTCGGCACACTGAAGCTTTCTTT.

The chain uses TRBV29-1 and TRBJ1-1; TRBD1 is a possible D gene (6 bases). With 4 bases removed from V and 4 bases from J, the gap between germline ends came to 10 bases. This CDR3 has 12 residues. Germline CDR1 and CDR2: SQVTM and ANQGSEA. Here the CDR3 reads CSVVLGATEAFF. For the CDR3, the DNA is TGCAGCGTTGTTTTGGGGGCCACTGAAGCTTTCTTT.

Many counts were recorded for this clonotype. V and J are TRBV6-2 or TRBV6-3 and TRBJ2-7; TRBD2 agrees at 10 bases. CDR3 length equals 14 residues. Germline values: CDR1 MNHEY, CDR2 SVGEGT. V lost 8 bases and J lost 3; bases outside the gene matches: 7. The CDR3 DNA sequence: TGTGCCAGCTCCAGACTAGCGGGTGGCTACGAGCAGTACTTC. Encoded protein: CASSRLAGGYEQYF.

The chain recombines TRBV24-1 with TRBJ2-2; D gene ambiguous. Trimming stripped 2 bases from V and 4 bases from J, with 10 bases between. The CDR3 contains 15 residues. Germline V CDR1 and CDR2: KGHDR, SFDVKD. CDR3 sequence reads: CATSDSVDITGELFF. The DNA of the CDR3 is TGTGCCACCAGTGATTCGGTAGATATCACCGGGGAGCTGTTTTTT.

In its sample, this clonotype was seen many times. The chain combines TRBV2 with TRBJ1-5; tentative D call: TRBD1 (5 bases). The CDR3 runs 15 residues. Trimming left V 1 base short and J 0 bases short, with 7 bases between. Germline V CDR1 and CDR2: SNHLY, FYNNEI. As DNA, the CDR3 is TGTGCCAGCAGTGAAGGAGGGGCTAGCAATCAGCCCCAGCATTTT. Amino acids: CASSEGGASNQPQHF.

Regarding this clonotype: This could be a read error, since a much larger clone is one nucleotide away. The chain has TRBV18 and TRBJ1-4; D gene unclear. The CDR3 loop spans 14 amino acids. V gave up 6 bases and J gave up 7 bases, with 15 bases separating them. Germline lookup yields CDR1 KGHSH and CDR2 LQKENI. In DNA, the CDR3 is TGTGCCAGCTCGCTAGGGTCTGGGAGTGAAAAACTGTTTTTT. Translating it yields CASSLGSGSEKLFF.

This clonotype has ten or more counts. V usage is TRBV12-3 or TRBV12-4 and J usage is TRBJ2-7; 10 bases line up with TRBD2. CDR3 length equals 15 residues. Losses at the gene ends were 6 bases for V and 1 base for J; bases not matched to a gene: 6. The CDR3, as DNA: TGTGCCAGCAGCCCGTCTAGCGGGAGATCCTACGAGCAGTACTTC. Translating it yields CASSPSSGRSYEQYF.

This clonotype was recorded at least ten times. The chain joins TRBV11-2 to TRBJ2-7; D might be TRBD1 (8 bases). The ends were cut back, 3 bases at V and 5 bases at J, with 11 bases in the middle. The CDR3 consists of 13 residues. From germline, CDR1 is SGHAT and CDR2 FQNNGV. The CDR3 is CASSFTGGDEQYF. CDR3 DNA sequence: TGTGCCAGCAGCTTCACAGGGGGGGACGAGCAGTACTTC.

V usage is TRBV20-1 and J usage is TRBJ1-2, with D perhaps TRBD1 (6 bases). Trimming shortened V by 5 bases and J by 4 bases, and 17 bases separated the two germline ends. The germline CDR1 and CDR2 sequences are DFQATT and SNEGSKA (reference sequence). The CDR3 spans 14 residues. CDR3 in DNA: TGCAGTGCTTCCCAAGGGGGGGAGGGCTATGGCTACACCTTC. The encoded protein is CSASQGGEGYGYTF.